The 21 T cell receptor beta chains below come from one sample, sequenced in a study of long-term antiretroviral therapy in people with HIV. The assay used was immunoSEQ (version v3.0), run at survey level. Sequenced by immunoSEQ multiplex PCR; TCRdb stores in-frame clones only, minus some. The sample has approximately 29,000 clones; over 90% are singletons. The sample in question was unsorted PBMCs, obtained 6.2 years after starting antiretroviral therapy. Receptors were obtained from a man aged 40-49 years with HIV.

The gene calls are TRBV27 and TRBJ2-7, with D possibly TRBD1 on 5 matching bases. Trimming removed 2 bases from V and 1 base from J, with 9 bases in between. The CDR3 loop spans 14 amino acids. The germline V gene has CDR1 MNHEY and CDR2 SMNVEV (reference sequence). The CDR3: CASSLQGGSYEQYF. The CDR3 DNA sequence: TGTGCCAGCAGTTTACAGGGCGGATCCTACGAGCAGTACTTC.

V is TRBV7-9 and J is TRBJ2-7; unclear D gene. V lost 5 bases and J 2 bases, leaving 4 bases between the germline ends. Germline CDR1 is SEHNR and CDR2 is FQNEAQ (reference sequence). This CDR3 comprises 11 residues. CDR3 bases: TGTGCCAGCAGCGAAACCTACGAGCAGTACTTC. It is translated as CASSETYEQYF.

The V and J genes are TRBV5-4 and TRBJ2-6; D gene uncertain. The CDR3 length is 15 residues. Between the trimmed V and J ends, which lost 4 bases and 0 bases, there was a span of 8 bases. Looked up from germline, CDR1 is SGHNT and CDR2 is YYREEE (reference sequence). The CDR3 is CASSRDDSGANVLTF. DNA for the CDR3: TGTGCCAGCAGCCGCGACGACTCTGGGGCCAACGTCCTGACTTTC.

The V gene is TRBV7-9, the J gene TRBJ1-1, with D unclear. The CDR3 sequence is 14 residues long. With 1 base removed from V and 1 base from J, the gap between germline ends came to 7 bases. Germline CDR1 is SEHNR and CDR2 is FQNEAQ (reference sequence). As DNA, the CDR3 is TGTGCCAGCAGCTTAGTTGGGAGGAACACTGAAGCTTTCTTT. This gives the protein CASSLVGRNTEAFF.

CDR3 nucleotide sequence: TGTGCCAGCAGCTTGGATGGGACGGCTAACACTGAAGCTTTCTTT. Translation gives CASSLDGTANTEAFF. The J gene is TRBJ1-1, the V gene TRBV5-4; the D gene is possibly TRBD1 (5 bases). The germline V gene has CDR1 SGHNT and CDR2 YYREEE (reference sequence). This CDR3 is 15 amino acids long. V lost 0 bases and J 2 bases, leaving 11 bases between the germline ends.

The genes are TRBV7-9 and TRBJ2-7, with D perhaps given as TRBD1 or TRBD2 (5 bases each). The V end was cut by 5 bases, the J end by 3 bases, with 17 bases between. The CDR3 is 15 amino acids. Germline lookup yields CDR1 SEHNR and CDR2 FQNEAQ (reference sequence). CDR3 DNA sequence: TGTGCCAGCAGCCCTTTAGGGACGGCCATCTACGAGCAGTACTTC. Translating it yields CASSPLGTAIYEQYF.

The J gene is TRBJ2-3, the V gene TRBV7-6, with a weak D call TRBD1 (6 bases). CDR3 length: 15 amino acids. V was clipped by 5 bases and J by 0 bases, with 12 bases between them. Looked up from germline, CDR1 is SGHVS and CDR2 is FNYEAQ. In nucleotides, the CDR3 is TGTGCCAGCAGCCCCCCGGGACAAAGCACAGATACGCAGTATTTT. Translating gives CASSPPGQSTDTQYF. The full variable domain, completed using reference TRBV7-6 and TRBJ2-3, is GAGVSQSPRYKVTKRGQDVALRCDPISGHVSLYWYRQALGQGPEFLTYFNYEAQQDKSGLPNDRFSAERPEGSISTLTIQRTEQRDSAMYRCASSPPGQSTDTQYFGPGTRLTVL.

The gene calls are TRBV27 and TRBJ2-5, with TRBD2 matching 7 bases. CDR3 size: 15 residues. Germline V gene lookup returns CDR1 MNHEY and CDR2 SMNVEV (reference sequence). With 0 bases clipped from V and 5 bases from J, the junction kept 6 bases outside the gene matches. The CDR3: CASSLSPTSVETQYF. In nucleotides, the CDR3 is TGTGCCAGCAGTTTATCTCCCACTAGCGTGGAGACCCAGTACTTC.

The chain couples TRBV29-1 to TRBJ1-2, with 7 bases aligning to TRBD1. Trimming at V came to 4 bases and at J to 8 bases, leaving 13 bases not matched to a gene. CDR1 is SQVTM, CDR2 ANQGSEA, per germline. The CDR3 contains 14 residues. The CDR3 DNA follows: TGCAGCGTTGTCTCTAGGGGGCCGGGGGCCGGCTACACCTTC. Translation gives CSVVSRGPGAGYTF.

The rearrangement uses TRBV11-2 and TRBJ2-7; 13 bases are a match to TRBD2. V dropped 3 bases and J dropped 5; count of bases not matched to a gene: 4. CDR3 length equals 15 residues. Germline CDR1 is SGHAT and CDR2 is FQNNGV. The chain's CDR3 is CASSFWTSGSNEQYF. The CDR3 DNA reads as TGTGCCAGCAGCTTCTGGACTAGCGGGAGTAACGAGCAGTACTTC.

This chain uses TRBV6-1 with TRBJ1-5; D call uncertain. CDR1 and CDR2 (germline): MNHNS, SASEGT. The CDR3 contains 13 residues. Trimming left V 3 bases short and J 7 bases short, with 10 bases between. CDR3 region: CASSDALAQPQHF. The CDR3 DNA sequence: TGTGCCAGCAGTGACGCCTTGGCCCAGCCCCAGCATTTT.

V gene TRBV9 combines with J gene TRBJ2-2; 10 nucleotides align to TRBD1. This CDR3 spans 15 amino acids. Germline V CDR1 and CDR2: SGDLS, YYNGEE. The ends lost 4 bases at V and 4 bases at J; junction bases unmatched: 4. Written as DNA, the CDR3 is TGTGCCAGCAGCTGGGGACAGGGGACCACCGGGGAGCTGTTTTTT. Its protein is CASSWGQGTTGELFF. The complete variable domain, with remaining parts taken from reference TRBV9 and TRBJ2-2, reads DSGVTQTPKHLITATGQRVTLRCSPRSGDLSVYWYQQSLDQGLQFLIQYYNGEERAKGNILERFSAQQFPDLHSELNLSSLELGDSALYFCASSWGQGTTGELFFGEGSRLTVL.

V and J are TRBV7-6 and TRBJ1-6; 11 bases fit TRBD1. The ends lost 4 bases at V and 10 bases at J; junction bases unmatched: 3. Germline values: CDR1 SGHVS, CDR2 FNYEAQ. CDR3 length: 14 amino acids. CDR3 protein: CASSSGQGGSPLHF. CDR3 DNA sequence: TGTGCCAGCAGCTCGGGACAGGGGGGCTCACCCCTCCACTTT. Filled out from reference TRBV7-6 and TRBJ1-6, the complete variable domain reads GAGVSQSPRYKVTKRGQDVALRCDPISGHVSLYWYRQALGQGPEFLTYFNYEAQQDKSGLPNDRFSAERPEGSISTLTIQRTEQRDSAMYRCASSSGQGGSPLHFGNGTRLTVT.

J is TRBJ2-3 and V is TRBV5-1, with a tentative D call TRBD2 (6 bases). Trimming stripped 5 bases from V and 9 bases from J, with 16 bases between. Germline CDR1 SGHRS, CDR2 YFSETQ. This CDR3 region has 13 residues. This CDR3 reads CASRETWGGTQYF. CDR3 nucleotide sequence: TGCGCCAGCAGAGAAACTTGGGGAGGAACGCAGTATTTT.

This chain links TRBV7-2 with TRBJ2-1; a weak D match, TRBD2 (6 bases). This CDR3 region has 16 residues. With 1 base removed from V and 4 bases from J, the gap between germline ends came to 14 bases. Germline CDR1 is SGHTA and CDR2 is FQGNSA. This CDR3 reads CASSLGGGAVYNEQFF. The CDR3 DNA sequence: TGTGCCAGCAGCTTAGGCGGCGGGGCGGTGTACAATGAGCAGTTCTTC.

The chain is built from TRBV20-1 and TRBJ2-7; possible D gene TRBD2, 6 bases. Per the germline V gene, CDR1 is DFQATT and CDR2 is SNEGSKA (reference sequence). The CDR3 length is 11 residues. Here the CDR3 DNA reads TGCAGCGTCGGCCCCGGGGGAGTACGGTACTTC. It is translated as CSVGPGGVRYF.

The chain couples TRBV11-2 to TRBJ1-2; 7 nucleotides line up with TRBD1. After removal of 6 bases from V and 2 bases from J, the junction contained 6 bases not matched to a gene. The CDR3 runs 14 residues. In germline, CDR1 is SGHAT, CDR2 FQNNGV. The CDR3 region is CASRPGTANYGYTF. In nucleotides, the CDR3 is TGTGCCAGCAGACCCGGGACAGCAAACTATGGCTACACCTTC.

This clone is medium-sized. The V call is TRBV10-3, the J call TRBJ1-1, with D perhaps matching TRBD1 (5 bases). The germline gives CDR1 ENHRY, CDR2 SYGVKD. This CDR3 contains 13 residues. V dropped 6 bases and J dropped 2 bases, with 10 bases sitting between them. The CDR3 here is CAIRGDSNTEAFF. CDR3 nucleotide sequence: TGTGCCATCAGGGGTGACAGCAACACTGAAGCTTTCTTT.

The CDR3 DNA reads as TGTGCCAGCAGCCAAAGGGCAGGGGATAGGGGCTACACCTTC. Residues: CASSQRAGDRGYTF. V is TRBV4-2 and J is TRBJ1-2; the D gene is possibly TRBD1 (6 bases). Trimming cost V 2 bases and J 8 bases, with 15 bases left between them. Germline lookup yields CDR1 LGHNA and CDR2 YNFKEQ. The CDR3 spans 14 residues.

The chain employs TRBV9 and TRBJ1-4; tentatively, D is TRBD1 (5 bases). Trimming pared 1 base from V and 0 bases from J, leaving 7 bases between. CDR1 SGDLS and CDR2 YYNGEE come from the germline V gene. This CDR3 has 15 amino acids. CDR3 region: CASSVSGTTNEKLFF. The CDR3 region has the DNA TGTGCCAGCAGCGTATCAGGGACAACTAATGAAAAACTGTTTTTT.

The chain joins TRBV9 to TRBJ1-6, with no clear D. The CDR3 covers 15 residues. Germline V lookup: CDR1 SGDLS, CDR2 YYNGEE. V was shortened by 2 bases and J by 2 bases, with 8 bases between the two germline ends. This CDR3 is CASSVGGAYNSPLHF. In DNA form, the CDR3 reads TGTGCCAGCAGCGTTGGCGGCGCCTATAATTCACCCCTCCACTTT.